The rows below give T cell receptor beta chains drawn from one sample of a study of PD-L1 blockade in urothelial cancer. Data came from immunoSEQ multiplex PCR; TCRdb stores just in-frame clones and leaves some out. The data contain tens of thousands of clones, 90% of them singletons. Sample: PBMCs, taken around atezolizumab (anti-PD-L1) treatment. These receptors were obtained from a man in his sixties with urothelial cancer. CDR3s include the opening cysteine and the closing phenylalanine or tryptophan. D genes are given only for firm matches. The listing skips clone size in some rows; elsewhere it reads once, few, many or a size class.

d_gene	j_gene	v_gene	abundance	CDR3aa	CDR3nt
TRBD2	TRBJ2-3	TRBV2	.	CASSVLPGAGGSRPYF	TGTGCCAGCAGTGTCTTGCCCGGAGCGGGGGGGTCGCGGCCGTATTTT
TRBD1	TRBJ2-7	TRBV29-1	.	CSVEGDRGVDYEQYF	TGCAGCGTTGAAGGAGACAGGGGGGTAGACTACGAGCAGTACTTC
.	TRBJ2-2	TRBV5-4	.	CASSRSTTTVSGELFF	TGTGCCAGCAGCAGATCGACTACAACAGTATCCGGGGAGCTGTTTTTT
TRBD2	TRBJ2-1	TRBV7-2	once	CASSFLAGGAYNEQFF	TGTGCCAGCAGCTTCTTAGCGGGGGGGGCCTACAATGAGCAGTTCTTC
TRBD1	TRBJ1-2	TRBV5-4	.	CASSLVQGAYYGYTF	TGTGCCAGCAGCTTGGTTCAGGGGGCCTACTATGGCTACACCTTC
.	TRBJ2-7	TRBV29-1	once	CSVEAGSKQYF	TGCAGCGTTGAAGCAGGGTCAAAGCAGTACTTC
TRBD1	TRBJ1-4	TRBV5-1	.	CASSLARGSEKLFF	TGCGCCAGCAGCTTGGCCAGGGGGAGTGAAAAACTGTTTTTT
TRBD2	TRBJ2-3	TRBV4-2	.	CASSQGGLAGGLTDTQYF	TGTGCCAGCAGCCAAGGGGGACTAGCAGGAGGTTTGACAGATACGCAGTATTTT
TRBD2	TRBJ2-3	TRBV4-2	.	CASSQDGRADTQYF	TGTGCCAGCAGCCAAGATGGGAGGGCAGATACGCAGTATTTT
TRBD2	TRBJ2-1	TRBV6-1	.	CASSELAGGYNEQFF	TGTGCCAGCAGTGAGCTAGCGGGAGGGTACAATGAGCAGTTCTTC
.	TRBJ1-6	TRBV6-1	.	CASSEPLRGTLDHNSPLHF	TGTGCCAGCAGTGAGCCGCTTCGTGGGACACTTGACCATAATTCACCCCTCCACTTT
.	TRBJ1-4	TRBV5-4	.	CASSRGAGNEKLFF	TGTGCCAGCAGCCGTGGCGCGGGGAATGAAAAACTGTTTTTT
.	TRBJ2-3	TRBV5-1	.	CASSLTGHGDTQYF	TGCGCCAGCAGCCTTACAGGGCATGGAGATACGCAGTATTTT
.	TRBJ1-3	TRBV7-9	few	CASSWTVSGNTIYF	TGTGCCAGCAGTTGGACAGTCTCTGGAAACACCATATATTTT
.	TRBJ1-5	TRBV19	once	CASSVGQRNSNQPQHF	TGTGCCAGTAGTGTCGGACAGCGAAATAGCAATCAGCCCCAGCATTTT
TRBD1	TRBJ2-2	TRBV7-3	.	CASQTGDAAGELFF	TGTGCCAGCCAGACAGGGGACGCTGCCGGGGAGCTGTTTTTT
TRBD2	TRBJ2-7	TRBV4-3	.	CASSLSRSSGSRYF	TGCGCCAGCAGCCTCAGTCGGTCTAGCGGGAGCAGGTACTTC
.	TRBJ1-5	TRBV10-2	few	CASTQGNQPQHF	TGCGCCAGCACACAGGGAAATCAGCCCCAGCATTTT
.	TRBJ2-1	TRBV6-1	.	CASSEALSTGSNEQFF	TGTGCCAGCAGTGAAGCGCTATCCACCGGGAGCAATGAGCAGTTCTTC
.	TRBJ2-7	TRBV30	.	CAWNTDRQREQYF	TGTGCCTGGAACACGGACAGACAACGGGAGCAGTACTTC
TRBD2	TRBJ2-3	TRBV11-2	.	CASSLVSGSPTDTQYF	TGTGCCAGCAGCTTAGTCAGCGGGAGTCCCACAGATACGCAGTATTTT
TRBD1	TRBJ2-5	TRBV4-3	.	CASSQGASRQGETQYF	TGCGCCAGCAGCCAAGGAGCTAGCAGACAGGGGGAGACCCAGTACTTC
TRBD2	TRBJ2-7	TRBV2	.	CASSPGGKQYF	TGTGCCAGCAGCCCCGGGGGGAAGCAGTACTTC